This T cell receptor beta chain derives from a study of CD8 T cells in Susac syndrome. On this clonotype itself: Germline is not matched at one junction end, which may reflect a read error.

The RNA input was roughly 0.45 to 1 ug, and it was reverse transcribed with random hexamers. TCRdb reprocessed the immunoSEQ multiplex PCR reads via MiXCR and lists one record per CDR3 protein. The sample yields 140,000 or so distinct CDR3 sequences, approximately 95% seen once. This CDR3 has 11 residues. Germline CDR1 and CDR2: SQVTM and ANQGSEA. The source material was CD4+ T cells from PBMCs. This receptor was identified in a human donor with multiple sclerosis. The genes are TRBV29-1 and TRBJ1-4; 7 bases are a match to TRBD1. CDR3 residues: CSVEFGTDHYF. As DNA, the CDR3 is TGCAGCGTTGAATTTGGGACAGACCACTATTTT.